This T cell receptor (beta chain) was sequenced in a study of blood T cell repertoires in COVID-19 (dated by TCRdb to about 2020). With respect to the entire study: Samples from collaborators originated in the United States, Italy and Spain and spanned both the acute and convalescent phases of COVID-19. A de-identified subject ID, COVID-19 status, age in years and sex were almost always included in the sample metadata. Where available, HLA class I and class II types were obtained from metadata supplied by the sample provider rather than from assay-based typing. The repertoires were released in a freely available public database intended as a resource for research on the immune response to SARS-CoV-2. The samples were drawn from the first 160 participants of the ongoing ImmuneRACE study and from 1,254 subjects provided by 6 global collaborators. The dataset comprised deeply sampled blood TCRbeta repertoires from subjects exposed to, actively infected with, or recovered from COVID-19. The prospective study material was composed of cDNA or gDNA derived from T cells, B-cell-depleted T cells, or PBMCs.

This clone has a handful of counts. There is no known antigen for this receptor. No clone much larger than this one lies a single base away; base qualities are absent. Whole blood was collected in K2EDTA tubes by collaborating institutions according to the institutions' own protocols. For TCRbeta analysis, collaborators shipped samples as frozen whole blood, isolated PBMCs, or DNA extracted from either of those sample types. V loses 4 bases of germline sequence and J loses 5 bases, and the interval between the two ends is 13 bases. CDR1 and CDR2, looked up from the germline V gene, are SGHVS and FQNEAQ. The CDR3 contains 14 residues, cysteine and phenylalanine counted. Of all the DNA, just the CDR3 is kept, 42 bases in frame from base 1. The immunoSEQ Assay, a bias-controlled multiplex PCR, was used to amplify TCRbeta CDR3 regions from genomic DNA. The original methods were these. Nucleated cell counts per sample were estimated from amplification of reference gene primers within the assay. Sequence reads were collapsed and filtered to measure the absolute abundance of every unique TCRbeta CDR3 rearrangement. For each sample, productive Simpson clonality was calculated as the square root of Simpson's diversity index over productive rearrangements. Entries here come from immuneACCESS through TCRdb and include only in-frame sequences with V and J called. Some clones fail to appear in such tables; in the studies checked, an unresolved V gene covers under half of the shortfall, and the cause of the remainder is unknown. Clonal size and the V and J genes are those of that table, whereas D and trimming came from the DNA. The sample includes 100,000 to 150,000 clones, with almost 70% observed a single time. Under 2.5% of the sample lies in the top ten.

What the research found in general, with its limitations: Clinical and demographic metadata were provided uncurated, with the amount varying by source and participant.

Sample: peripheral blood. This clonotype was obtained from a woman in her seventies with acute or convalescent COVID-19. The chain links TRBV7-8 with TRBJ2-3; the D gene is perhaps TRBD1, on 5 matching bases. The CDR3 region: CASSSRELRDTQYF. The sequenced DNA: TGTGCCAGCAGCTCCAGGGAATTGAGAGATACGCAGTATTTT.